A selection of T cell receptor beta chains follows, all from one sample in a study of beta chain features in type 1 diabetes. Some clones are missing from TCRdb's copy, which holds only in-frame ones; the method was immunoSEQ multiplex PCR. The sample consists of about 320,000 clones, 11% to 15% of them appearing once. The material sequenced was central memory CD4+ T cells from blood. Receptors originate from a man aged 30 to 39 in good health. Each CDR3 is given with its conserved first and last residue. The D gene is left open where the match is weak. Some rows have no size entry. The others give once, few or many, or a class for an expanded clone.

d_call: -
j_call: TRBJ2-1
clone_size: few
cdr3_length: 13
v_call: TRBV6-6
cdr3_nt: TGTGCCAGCAGTTCCCTCAGGGGCAATGAGCAGTTCTTC
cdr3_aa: CASSSLRGNEQFF

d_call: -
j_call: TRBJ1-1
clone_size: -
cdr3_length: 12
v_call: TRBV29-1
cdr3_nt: TGCAGCCCCAAAGGGAGCGACACTGAAGCTTTCTTT
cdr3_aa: CSPKGSDTEAFF

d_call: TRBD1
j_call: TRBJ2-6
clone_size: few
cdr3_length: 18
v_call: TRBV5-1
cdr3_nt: TGCGCCAGCAGCAGACCCGGACAGGGTTCCTCTGGGGCCAACGTCCTGACTTTC
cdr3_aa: CASSRPGQGSSGANVLTF

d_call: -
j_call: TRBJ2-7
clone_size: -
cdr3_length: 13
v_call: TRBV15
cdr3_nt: TGTGCCACCAGCAGGGGACCGACCCGCGAGCAGTACTTC
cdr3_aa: CATSRGPTREQYF

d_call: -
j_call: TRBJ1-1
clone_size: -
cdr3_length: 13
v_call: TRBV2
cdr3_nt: TGTGCCAGCAGTTTGAATTATAACACTGAAGCTTTCTTT
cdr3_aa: CASSLNYNTEAFF

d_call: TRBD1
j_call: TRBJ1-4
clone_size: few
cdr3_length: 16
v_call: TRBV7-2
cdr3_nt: TGTGCCAGCAGCCAAACCCGGACAGGGCGATTCGAAAAACTGTTTTTT
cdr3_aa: CASSQTRTGRFEKLFF

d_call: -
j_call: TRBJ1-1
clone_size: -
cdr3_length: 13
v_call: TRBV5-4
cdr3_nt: TGTGCCAGCAGCCAGGACATGAACACTGAAGCTTTCTTT
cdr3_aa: CASSQDMNTEAFF

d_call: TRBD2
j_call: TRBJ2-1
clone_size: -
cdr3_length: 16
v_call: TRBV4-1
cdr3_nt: TGCGCCAGCAGCCAATCGGGACTAGCGGGGGACAATGAGCAGTTCTTC
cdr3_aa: CASSQSGLAGDNEQFF

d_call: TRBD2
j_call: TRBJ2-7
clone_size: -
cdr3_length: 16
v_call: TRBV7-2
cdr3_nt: TGTGCCAGCAGCTCGTTAGCGGGGAAAAACCCCTACGAGCAGTACTTC
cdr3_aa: CASSSLAGKNPYEQYF

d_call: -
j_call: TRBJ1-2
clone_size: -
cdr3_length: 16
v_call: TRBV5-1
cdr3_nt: TGCGCCAGCAGCGAAGCAATTGGACAGTCGGTCACTGGCTACACCTTC
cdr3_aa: CASSEAIGQSVTGYTF

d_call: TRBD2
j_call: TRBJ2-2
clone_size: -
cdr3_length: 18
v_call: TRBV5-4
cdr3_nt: TGTGCCAGCAGCTTGGCCGGGACTAGCGGGGGAGGAACCGGGGAGCTGTTTTTT
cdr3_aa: CASSLAGTSGGGTGELFF

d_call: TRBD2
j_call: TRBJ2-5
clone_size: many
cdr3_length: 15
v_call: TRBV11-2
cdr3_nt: TGTGCCAGCAGGAGGACTAGCGGGGGACAAGAGACCCAGTACTTC
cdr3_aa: CASRRTSGGQETQYF

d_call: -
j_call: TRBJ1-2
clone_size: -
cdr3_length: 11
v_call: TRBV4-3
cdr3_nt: TGCGCCAGCAGTGGGCGTTATGGCTACACCTTC
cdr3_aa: CASSGRYGYTF

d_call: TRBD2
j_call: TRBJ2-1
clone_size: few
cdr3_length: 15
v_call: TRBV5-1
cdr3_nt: TGCGCCAGCAGCGGCGGCGGTAGCGGGAATGGTGAGCAGTTCTTC
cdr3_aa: CASSGGGSGNGEQFF

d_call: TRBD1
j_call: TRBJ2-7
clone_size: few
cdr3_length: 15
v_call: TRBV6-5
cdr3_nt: TGTGCCAGCAGTTACTCGACAGGGGATACCTACGAGCAGTACTTC
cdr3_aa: CASSYSTGDTYEQYF

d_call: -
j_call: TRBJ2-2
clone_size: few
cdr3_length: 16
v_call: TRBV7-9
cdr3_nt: TGTGCCAGCAGCTTATCGGCCGCCGCGAACACCGGGGAGCTGTTTTTT
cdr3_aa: CASSLSAAANTGELFF

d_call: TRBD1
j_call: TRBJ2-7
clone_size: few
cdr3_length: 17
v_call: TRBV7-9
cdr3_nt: TGTGCCAGCAGCTTAGCGCCGGCGGGGACAGGGGACTACGAGCAGTACTTC
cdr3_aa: CASSLAPAGTGDYEQYF

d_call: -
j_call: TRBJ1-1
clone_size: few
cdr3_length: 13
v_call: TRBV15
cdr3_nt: TGTGCCACCAGCAGAGGGTTGAACACTGAAGCTTTCTTT
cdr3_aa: CATSRGLNTEAFF

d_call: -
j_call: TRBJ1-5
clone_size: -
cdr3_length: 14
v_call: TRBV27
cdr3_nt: TGTGCCAGCAGCTCCCGACAGGGCAATCAGCCCCAGCATTTT
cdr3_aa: CASSSRQGNQPQHF

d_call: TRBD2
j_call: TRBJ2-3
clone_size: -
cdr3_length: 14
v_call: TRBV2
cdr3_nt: TGTGCCACCAGTGCTAGCGGGAGTGTGGATACGCAGTATTTT
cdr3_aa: CATSASGSVDTQYF

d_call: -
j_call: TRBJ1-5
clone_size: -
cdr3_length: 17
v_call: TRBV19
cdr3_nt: TGTGCCAGTAGGGAACAGGGCGGCTTAAGGGGCAATCAGCCCCAGCATTTT
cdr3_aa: CASREQGGLRGNQPQHF

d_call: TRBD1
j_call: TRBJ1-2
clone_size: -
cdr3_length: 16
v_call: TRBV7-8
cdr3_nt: TGTGCCAGCAGCTTATCGGGGACAGGGGAATACTATGGCTACACCTTC
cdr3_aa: CASSLSGTGEYYGYTF

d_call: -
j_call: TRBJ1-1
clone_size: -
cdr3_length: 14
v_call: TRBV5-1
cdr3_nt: TGCGCCAGCAGCCCGAGCCAACAGAACACTGAAGCTTTCTTT
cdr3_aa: CASSPSQQNTEAFF

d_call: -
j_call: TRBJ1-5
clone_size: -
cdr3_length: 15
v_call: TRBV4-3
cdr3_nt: TGCGCCAGCAGCCGAGAGGCAGGAGGGGACCAGCCCCAGCATTTT
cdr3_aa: CASSREAGGDQPQHF

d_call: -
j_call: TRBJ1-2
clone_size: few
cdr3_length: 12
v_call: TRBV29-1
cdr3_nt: TGCAGCGTTGAGGGACAAAGCTATGGCTACACCTTC
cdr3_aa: CSVEGQSYGYTF

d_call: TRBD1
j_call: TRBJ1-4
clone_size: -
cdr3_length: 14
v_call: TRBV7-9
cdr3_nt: TGTGCCAGCAGCTATGACAGGGGCAATGAAAAACTGTTTTTT
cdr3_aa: CASSYDRGNEKLFF

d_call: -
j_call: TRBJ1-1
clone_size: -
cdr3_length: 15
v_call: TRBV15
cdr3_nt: TGTGCCACCAGCAGAAATCGGCAGGGGACGGCCGAAGCTTTCTTT
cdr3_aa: CATSRNRQGTAEAFF

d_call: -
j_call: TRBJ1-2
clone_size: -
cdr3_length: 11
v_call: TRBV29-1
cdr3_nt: TGCAGCGTTCTCTCTAACTATGGCTACACCTTC
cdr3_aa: CSVLSNYGYTF

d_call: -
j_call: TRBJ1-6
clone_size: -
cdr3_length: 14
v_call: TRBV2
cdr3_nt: TGTGCCAGCTTGCAAAATTTGTATAATTCACCCCTCCACTTT
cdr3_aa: CASLQNLYNSPLHF

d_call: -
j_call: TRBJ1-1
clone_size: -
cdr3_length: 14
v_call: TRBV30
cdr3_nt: TGTGCCTGGAGTGTTGGACAGCCGAACACTGAAGCTTTCTTT
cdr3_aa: CAWSVGQPNTEAFF

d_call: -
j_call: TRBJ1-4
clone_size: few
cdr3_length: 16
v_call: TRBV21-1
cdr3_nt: TGTGCCAGCAGCAGAATTCGACCAGGGCGTTCCGGAAAACTGTTTTTT
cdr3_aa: CASSRIRPGRSGKLFF

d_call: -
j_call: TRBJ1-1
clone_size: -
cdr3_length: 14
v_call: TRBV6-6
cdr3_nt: TGTGCCAGCCGGACGGTGGTGAGGAACACTGAAGCTTTCTTT
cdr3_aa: CASRTVVRNTEAFF

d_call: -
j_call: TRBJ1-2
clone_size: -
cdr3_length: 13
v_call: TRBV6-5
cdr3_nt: TGTGCCAGCATCCCAGGGCCCTTAAGTGGCTACACCTTC
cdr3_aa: CASIPGPLSGYTF

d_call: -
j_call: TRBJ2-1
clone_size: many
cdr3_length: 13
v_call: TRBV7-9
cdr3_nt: TGTGCCAGCAGCTTAGGGGAGAACAATGAGCAGTTCTTC
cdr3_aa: CASSLGENNEQFF

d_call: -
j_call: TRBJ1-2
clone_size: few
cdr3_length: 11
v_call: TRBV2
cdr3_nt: TGTGCCAGCGGGAGGGGCCAGGGCTACACCTTC
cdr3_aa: CASGRGQGYTF

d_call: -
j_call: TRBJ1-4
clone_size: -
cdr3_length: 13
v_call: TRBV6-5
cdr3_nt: TGTGCCAGCAGGACAGGATCAGATGAAAAACTGTTTTTT
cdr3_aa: CASRTGSDEKLFF

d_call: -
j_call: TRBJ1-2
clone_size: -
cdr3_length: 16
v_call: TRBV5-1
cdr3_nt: TGCGCCAGCAGCTTGGATACAGGGTCTATTTCATGGGGCTACACCTTC
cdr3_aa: CASSLDTGSISWGYTF

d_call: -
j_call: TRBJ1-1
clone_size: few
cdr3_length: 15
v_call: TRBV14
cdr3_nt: TGTGCCAGCAGCCAAAGTTTCGGGGAGGGGACTGAAGCTTTCTTT
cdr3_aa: CASSQSFGEGTEAFF

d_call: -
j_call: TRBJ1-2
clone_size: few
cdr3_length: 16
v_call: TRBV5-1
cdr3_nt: TGCGCCAGCAGCGGACCGGACAGCCGATCTAACTATGGCTACACCTTC
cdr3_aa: CASSGPDSRSNYGYTF

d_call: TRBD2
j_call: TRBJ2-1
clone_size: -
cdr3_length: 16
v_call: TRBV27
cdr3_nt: TGTGCCAGCAGTCTCGCCCTAGCGGTATCCTACAATGAGCAGTTCTTC
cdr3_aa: CASSLALAVSYNEQFF

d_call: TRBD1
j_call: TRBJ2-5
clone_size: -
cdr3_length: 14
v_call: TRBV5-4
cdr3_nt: TGTGCCAGCAGCTTGGCTTCAGGGGGAGAGACCCAGTACTTC
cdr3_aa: CASSLASGGETQYF

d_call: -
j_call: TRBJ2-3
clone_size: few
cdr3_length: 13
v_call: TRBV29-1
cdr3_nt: TGCAGCGTCGATCCGGGACTTACAGATACGCAGTATTTT
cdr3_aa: CSVDPGLTDTQYF

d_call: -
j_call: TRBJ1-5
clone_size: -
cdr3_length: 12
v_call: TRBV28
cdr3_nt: TGTGCCAGCAGTTCCGACGTGGGGCCCCAGCATTTT
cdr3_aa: CASSSDVGPQHF

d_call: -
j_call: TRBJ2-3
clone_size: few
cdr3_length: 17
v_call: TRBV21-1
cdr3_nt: -
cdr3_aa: CASSNHYWGNGTDTQYF

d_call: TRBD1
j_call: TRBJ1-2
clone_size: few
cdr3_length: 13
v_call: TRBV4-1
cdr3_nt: TGCGCCAGCAGTCAAGGGGGCGGTCGAGGCTACACCTTC
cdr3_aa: CASSQGGGRGYTF

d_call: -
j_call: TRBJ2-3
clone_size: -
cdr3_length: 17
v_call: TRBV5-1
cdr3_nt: TGCGCCAGCAGCTTCGGGTTTCAGCGGGCCTCCACAGATACGCAGTATTTT
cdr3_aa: CASSFGFQRASTDTQYF

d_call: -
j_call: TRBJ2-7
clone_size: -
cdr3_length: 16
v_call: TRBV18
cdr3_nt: TGTGCCAGCTCACCGACTGGAGGGGGGGGAACCTACGAGCAGTACTTC
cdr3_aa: CASSPTGGGGTYEQYF

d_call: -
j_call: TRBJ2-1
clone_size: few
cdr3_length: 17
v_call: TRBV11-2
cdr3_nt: TGTGCCAGCACCCCGGCCCTAACGGGGAGAGCAGTCAATGAGCAGTTCTTC
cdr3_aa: CASTPALTGRAVNEQFF

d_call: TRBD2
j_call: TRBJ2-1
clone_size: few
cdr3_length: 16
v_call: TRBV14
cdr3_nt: TGTGCCAGCAGCCAAGGCCGGACTAGGAGACCCAATGAGCAGTTCTTC
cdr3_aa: CASSQGRTRRPNEQFF

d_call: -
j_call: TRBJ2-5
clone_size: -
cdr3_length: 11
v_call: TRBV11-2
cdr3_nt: TGTGCCAGCAGCCCTCGGGAGACCCAGTACTTC
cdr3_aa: CASSPRETQYF

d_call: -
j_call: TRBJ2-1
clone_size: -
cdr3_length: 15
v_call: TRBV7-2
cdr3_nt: TGTGCCAGCAGCTTACCGAGCGGAGTGGGGAATGAGCAGTTCTTC
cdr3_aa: CASSLPSGVGNEQFF

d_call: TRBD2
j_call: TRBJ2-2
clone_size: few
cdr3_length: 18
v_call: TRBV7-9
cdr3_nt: TGTGCCAGCAGCTCCCCCAGCGGGGGACACCAAAACACCGGGGAGCTGTTTTTT
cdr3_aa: CASSSPSGGHQNTGELFF